The entry below gives a single T cell receptor beta chain sequence along with its context. The target antigen is unknown. These data belong to a study of blood T cells in healthy people across ages. Overall study: Roughly one uniquely barcoded beta molecule per two T cells was captured.

Overall study results and limits: Measured against age, TCR beta diversity per million T cells decreased in a roughly linear manner. Diversity was higher, and naive CD4+ cells more numerous, in long-lived donors than in aged donors.

A second 7 to 11 cycle PCR used barcoded and J-beta primers. One entry per CDR3 protein results from TCRdb running MiXCR on the 5' RACE reads. The sample contains 540,000 or so distinct CDR3 sequences, 45% to 55% of which appear only once. Trimming cost V 0 bases and J 9 bases, with 5 bases left between them. CDR1 and CDR2 (germline): SQVTM, ANQGSEA. The CDR3 extends over 10 amino acids. The TCR comes from a man older than 75 in good health. The chain couples TRBV29-1 to TRBJ2-5; no reliable D call. The specimen sequenced was blood. The CDR3 protein is CSVEDQAQYF. In DNA, the CDR3 is TGCAGCGTTGAAGATCAGGCCCAGTACTTC.